This passage covers 32 T cell receptor beta chains from one sample sequenced in a study of T cell responses to AZD1222 COVID-19 vaccine. Measured with immunoSEQ multiplex PCR; TCRdb has only the in-frame clones, and not every one. The sample contains 150,000 to 200,000 clones, around 88% of which appear only once. This material consisted of peripheral blood, taken 28 days after the second AZD1222 dose. Every receptor here comes from an adult who received the AZD1222 COVID-19 vaccine.

The chain couples TRBV5-1 to TRBJ2-5; the D gene could be TRBD1 or TRBD2 (5 bases each). Trimming removed 4 bases from V and 1 base from J, with 17 bases in between. Germline V gene data show CDR1 as SGHRS and CDR2 as YFSETQ. This CDR3 spans 16 amino acids. This CDR3 is CASSRWTGTFQETQYF. The CDR3, as DNA: TGCGCCAGCAGCCGCTGGACCGGGACGTTCCAAGAGACCCAGTACTTC.

The rearrangement links TRBV24-1 to TRBJ2-5; D not certain. CDR3 length: 14 amino acids. The V gene's germline CDR1 is KGHDR and CDR2 SFDVKD. Trimming stripped 4 bases from V and 5 bases from J, with 13 bases between. CDR3 in amino acids: CATSEASLRETQYF. For the CDR3, the DNA is TGTGCCACCAGTGAGGCTTCATTGCGGGAGACCCAGTACTTC.

The chain employs TRBV18 and TRBJ2-2; D remains unclear. The CDR3 has 12 residues. Germline CDR1 is KGHSH and CDR2 is LQKENI. Between the trimmed V and J ends, which lost 3 bases and 5 bases, there was a span of 4 bases. The CDR3 reads CASSPITGELFF. CDR3 DNA: TGTGCCAGCTCACCGATTACCGGGGAGCTGTTTTTT.

The rearrangement uses TRBV6-5 and TRBJ2-5, with D unclear. Trimming shortened V by 5 bases and J by 5 bases, and 12 bases separated the two germline ends. Germline V gene data show CDR1 as MNHEY and CDR2 as SVGAGI. The CDR3 sequence is 13 residues long. Here the CDR3 DNA reads TGTGCCAGCAGTCTCGGACCTGGGGAGACCCAGTACTTC. The encoded protein is CASSLGPGETQYF.

The CDR3 DNA is TGCGCCAGCAGAAGACAGGGACCGAGGGGAATATCCTATAATTCACCCCTCCACTTT. Protein: CASRRQGPRGISYNSPLHF. The chain uses TRBV10-1 and TRBJ1-6; 7 positions agree with TRBD1. CDR1 is WNHNN and CDR2 is SYGVQD in the germline V gene (reference sequence). J was trimmed by 1 base and V by 6 bases; bases with no gene match: 15. The CDR3 consists of 19 residues.

Details on this clone: A junction end diverges from the germline sequence, so it may reflect a read error. The gene calls are TRBV5-8 and TRBJ1-2; 8 bases match TRBD1. Per the germline V gene, CDR1 is SGHTS and CDR2 is YDEGEE. This CDR3 comprises 12 residues. In DNA, the CDR3 is TGTGCCAGCAGCTTGCTCCGGACAGGGTTAAACTTC. This codes for CASSLLRTGLNF.

V gene TRBV18 combines with J gene TRBJ1-3; D might be TRBD1 (5 bases). The germline V gene encodes CDR1 KGHSH and CDR2 LQKENI. Trimming pared 2 bases from V and 7 bases from J, leaving 9 bases between. The CDR3 has 13 residues. CDR3 in amino acids: CASSPRGTNTIYF. CDR3 bases: TGTGCCAGCTCACCAAGAGGGACGAACACCATATATTTT.

The chain combines TRBV6-2 or TRBV6-3 with TRBJ1-1; possibly TRBD1 for D (5 bases). Germline loops: CDR1 MNHEY, CDR2 SVGEGT. With 2 bases removed from V and 4 bases from J, the gap between germline ends came to 17 bases. CDR3 length: 16 residues. CDR3 protein: CASSYTPRAAGTEAFF. In DNA form, the CDR3 reads TGTGCCAGCAGTTACACCCCCAGGGCGGCGGGCACTGAAGCTTTCTTT.

The V and J genes are TRBV6-5 and TRBJ2-7; the D is unclear. Trimming stripped 6 bases from V and 4 bases from J, with 7 bases between. The CDR3 length is 11 residues. Germline V gene data show CDR1 as MNHEY and CDR2 as SVGAGI. The CDR3 nucleotides are TGTGCCAGCAGAGACACATACGAGCAGTACTTC. It yields the protein CASRDTYEQYF.

The chain employs TRBV9 and TRBJ1-6; the D is unclear. The CDR3 is 15 residues long. V lost 4 bases, J lost 7 bases, and 15 bases lay in between. Per germline, CDR1 SGDLS and CDR2 YYNGEE. CDR3 bases: TGTGCCAGCAGCCTACAAAGGACGGGAAATTCACCCCTCCACTTT. It encodes CASSLQRTGNSPLHF.

This chain links TRBV2 with TRBJ1-2, with a tentative D call TRBD1 (6 bases). The CDR3 runs 16 residues. From germline, CDR1 is SNHLY and CDR2 FYNNEI. Deletions cut 0 bases from V and 7 bases from J, with 18 bases between. CDR3 amino acids: CASSEALGRGAAGYTF. The CDR3 DNA follows: TGTGCCAGCAGTGAAGCTTTGGGGCGGGGGGCGGCTGGCTACACCTTC. Together with reference TRBV2 and TRBJ1-2, the CDR3 gives the full variable domain: EPEVTQTPSHQVTQMGQEVILRCVPISNHLYFYWYRQILGQKVEFLVSFYNNEISEKSEIFDDQFSVERPDGSNFTLKIRSTKLEDSAMYFCASSEALGRGAAGYTFGSGTRLTVV.

The chain combines TRBV6-5 with TRBJ1-5; TRBD1 aligns across 7 bases. V trimming: 6 bases; J trimming: 0 bases; junction bases outside the gene matches: 5. Germline CDR1 and CDR2: MNHEY and SVGAGI. The CDR3 loop spans 15 amino acids. The CDR3 here is CASSLDRASNQPQHF. DNA for the CDR3: TGTGCCAGCAGCCTCGACAGGGCTAGCAATCAGCCCCAGCATTTT.

V usage is TRBV7-3 and J usage is TRBJ2-3; TRBD1 matches 7 bases. The germline V gene encodes CDR1 SGHTA and CDR2 FQGTGA. V trimming: 5 bases; J trimming: 4 bases; junction bases outside the gene matches: 15. CDR3 length equals 17 residues. CDR3 coding DNA: TGTGCCAGCAGCCCCCAACCGTGGGCAGGGGGTTCAGATACGCAGTATTTT. Its protein is CASSPQPWAGGSDTQYF.

The V and J genes are TRBV6-5 and TRBJ1-6; no reliable D call. Trimming stripped 5 bases from V and 9 bases from J, with 17 bases between. Looked up from germline, CDR1 is MNHEY and CDR2 is SVGAGI. The CDR3 length is 15 residues. In DNA form, the CDR3 reads TGTGCCAGCAGTCCCTCCCCTGGGTTAGGTTCACCCCTCCACTTT. Protein product: CASSPSPGLGSPLHF.

This chain uses TRBV24-1 with TRBJ2-1, with D perhaps matching TRBD2 (6 bases). The length of the CDR3 is 17 residues. The germline gives CDR1 KGHDR, CDR2 SFDVKD. Between the trimmed V and J ends, which lost 4 bases and 5 bases, there was a span of 20 bases. The CDR3 reads CATSDSSVRARNNEQFF. CDR3 DNA: TGTGCCACCAGTGACTCTAGCGTAAGGGCGCGAAACAATGAGCAGTTCTTC.

The J gene is TRBJ1-1, the V gene TRBV9; D remains ambiguous. The CDR3 loop spans 14 amino acids. Germline V CDR1 and CDR2: SGDLS, YYNGEE. The V end was cut by 0 bases, the J end by 7 bases, with 13 bases between. The CDR3 DNA reads as TGTGCCAGCAGCGTAGGCCAGACACATCTTGAAGCTTTCTTT. Its protein is CASSVGQTHLEAFF.

The chain employs TRBV21-1 and TRBJ1-5; the table gives TRBD1 as D, unverified against the DNA. TRBV21-1 is given as a pseudogene. This CDR3 region has 14 residues. CDR3 loop: CASSNRDRDQPQHF. The CDR3 region has the DNA TGTGCCAGCAGCAACCGGGACAGAGATCAGCCCCAGCATTTT.

The rearrangement links TRBV6-2 or TRBV6-3 to TRBJ1-5; weak D call: TRBD1 (5 bases). The V end was cut by 0 bases, the J end by 4 bases, with 25 bases between. The germline V gene encodes CDR1 MNHEY and CDR2 SVGEGT. CDR3 length: 20 amino acids. The CDR3 sequence: CASSYSYRQGTAGWNQPQHF. The CDR3 DNA is TGTGCCAGCAGTTACTCGTATCGCCAGGGTACCGCCGGCTGGAATCAGCCCCAGCATTTT.

This clone was recorded only once. V gene TRBV7-2 combines with J gene TRBJ2-1, with D perhaps matching TRBD2 (6 bases). Germline V CDR1 and CDR2: SGHTA, FQGNSA. The V and J ends lost 5 bases and 12 bases respectively, with 17 bases between them. The CDR3 runs to 13 residues. The CDR3 reads CASSPRGLLAQFF. In nucleotides, the CDR3 is TGTGCCAGCAGCCCAAGAGGACTACTCGCGCAGTTCTTC. Full variable domain (remainder filled in from reference TRBV7-2 and TRBJ2-1): GAGVSQSPSNKVTEKGKDVELRCDPISGHTALYWYRQSLGQGLEFLIYFQGNSAPDKSGLPSDRFSAERTGGSVSTLTIQRTQQEDSAVYLCASSPRGLLAQFFGPGTRLTVL.

The gene calls are TRBV6-5 and TRBJ1-1; D ambiguous. Trimming shortened V by 6 bases and J by 1 base, and 12 bases separated the two germline ends. CDR1 is MNHEY, CDR2 SVGAGI, per germline. CDR3 length equals 14 residues. The CDR3 loop reads CASRIGRENTEAFF. DNA of the CDR3: TGTGCCAGCAGGATCGGCCGAGAGAACACTGAAGCTTTCTTT.

The chain joins TRBV5-6 to TRBJ1-1; no clear D gene. The V gene's germline CDR1 is SGHDT and CDR2 YYEEEE. V lost 3 bases and J 3 bases, leaving 15 bases between the germline ends. The CDR3 runs to 15 residues. The DNA for the CDR3 is TGTGCCAGCAGCTCGTTGATGGCCCGGGACACTGAAGCTTTCTTT. This codes for CASSSLMARDTEAFF.

The V and J genes are TRBV7-9 and TRBJ2-5; D gene uncertain. Trimming left V 1 base short and J 2 bases short, with 14 bases between. This CDR3 has 16 amino acids. Germline V gives CDR1 SEHNR, CDR2 FQNEAQ (reference sequence). The CDR3 DNA follows: TGTGCCAGCAGCTTAGTACCGGGCAGGATTCAAGAGACCCAGTACTTC. Translating it yields CASSLVPGRIQETQYF.

The V and J genes are TRBV5-6 and TRBJ1-1; D not resolved. CDR1 SGHDT and CDR2 YYEEEE come from the germline V gene. This CDR3 has 14 residues. V was clipped by 4 bases and J by 0 bases, with 10 bases between them. The CDR3 coding sequence is TGTGCCAGCAGCCCGGACCCAATGAACACTGAAGCTTTCTTT. This codes for CASSPDPMNTEAFF.

This clone occurred once. The rearrangement joins TRBV30 to TRBJ2-4; TRBD1 agrees at 10 bases. V lost 5 bases to trimming and J lost 1 base; unmatched junction nucleotides: 2. CDR3 length: 14 amino acids. CDR1 is GTSNPN, CDR2 SVGIG, per germline (reference sequence). In DNA form, the CDR3 reads TGTGCCTGGGGGACAGGGGCGGCCAAAAACATTCAGTACTTC. The encoded protein is CAWGTGAAKNIQYF.

The chain has TRBV10-3 and TRBJ1-1; 9 nucleotides line up with TRBD1. Trimming cost V 8 bases and J 2 bases; bases outside gene matches: 9. This CDR3 is 15 amino acids long. From germline, CDR1 is ENHRY and CDR2 SYGVKD. This CDR3 is CAISLRGQGNTEAFF. As DNA, the CDR3 is TGTGCCATCTCCTTGAGGGGACAGGGAAACACTGAAGCTTTCTTT.

This chain connects TRBV25-1 to TRBJ2-3, with 7 bases matching TRBD2. CDR3 length: 13 amino acids. The junction had 1 base not matched to a gene; V was cut back by 5 bases and J by 2 bases. The germline CDR1 and CDR2 sequences are MGHDK and SYGVNS. Here the CDR3 reads CASSRGVTDTQYF. Here the CDR3 DNA reads TGTGCCAGCAGTCGGGGGGTCACAGATACGCAGTATTTT.

The chain is built from TRBV6-2 or TRBV6-3 and TRBJ1-6; 9 bases are a match to TRBD1. V shed 3 bases, J shed 7 bases, and the junction held 10 bases outside the gene matches. This CDR3 region has 17 residues. Germline lookup yields CDR1 MNHEY and CDR2 SVGEGT. CDR3 loop: CASSYGPGTGLNSPLHF. The CDR3 nucleotides read TGTGCCAGCAGTTATGGCCCCGGGACAGGGCTAAATTCACCCCTCCACTTT.

V usage is TRBV6-5 and J usage is TRBJ1-2; D not resolved. CDR1 MNHEY and CDR2 SVGAGI come from the germline V gene. Trimming left V 2 bases short and J 0 bases short, with 7 bases between. The CDR3 length is 14 residues. The CDR3 region has the DNA TGTGCCAGCAGTTACGGTCCGGCTAACTATGGCTACACCTTC. Translated, it gives CASSYGPANYGYTF.

As regards this clone: The identical CDR3 is also encoded by other nucleotide sequences in the sample. V is TRBV6-5 and J is TRBJ1-4, with TRBD1 identical over 9 bases. Per germline, CDR1 MNHEY and CDR2 SVGAGI. This CDR3 is built from 13 residues. The J segment lost 6 bases and the V segment lost 9 bases, leaving 5 bases of the junction unmatched. Written as DNA, the CDR3 is TGTGCCAGTCACAGGGGGCGAGATGAAAAACTGTTTTTT. Translated: CASHRGRDEKLFF.

This clone was found once. The chain employs TRBV30 and TRBJ1-4; D not certain. V was shortened by 0 bases and J by 7 bases, with 12 bases between the two germline ends. The CDR3 covers 14 residues. Germline lookup yields CDR1 GTSNPN and CDR2 SVGIG (reference sequence). In nucleotides, the CDR3 is TGTGCCTGGAGTGTAGACGGGGAGGGTGAAAAACTGTTTTTT. Encoded protein: CAWSVDGEGEKLFF.

The chain combines TRBV21-1 with TRBJ2-7; the table's D call TRBD1 went unverified against the DNA. TRBV21-1 counts as a pseudogene. This CDR3 spans 14 amino acids. The CDR3 bases are TGTGCCAGCAAGTGGACAGGGGGCATCTACGAGCAGTACTTC. It translates to CASKWTGGIYEQYF.

This chain joins TRBV7-2 and TRBJ2-1; possibly TRBD2 for D (7 bases). The CDR3 consists of 16 residues. CDR1 is SGHTA, CDR2 FQGNSA, per germline. Trimming cost V 4 bases and J 1 base, with 14 bases left between them. The CDR3 coding sequence is TGTGCCAGCAGCTCTAGGGGGGGACATTCCTACAATGAGCAGTTCTTC. Protein: CASSSRGGHSYNEQFF.